A single T cell receptor (beta chain) is shown here with its context. In the PCR, 60 Vbeta and 13 Jbeta primers were used. Assay: immunoSEQ multiplex PCR; the TCRdb copy retains only in-frame clones and omits some. The sample consists of 150,000 to 200,000 clones, around 84% of them appearing once. Germline assignment: CDR1 LNHNV and CDR2 YYDKDF (reference sequence). The CDR3 is 16 amino acids. After removal of 0 bases from V and 5 bases from J, the junction contained 7 bases not matched to a gene. This specimen belongs to a study of cytomegalovirus exposure and HLA in healthy donors. This TCR came from a middle-aged woman in good health and CMV-seronegative. The chain has TRBV15 and TRBJ1-5; the match to TRBD1 covers 7 bases. The material sequenced was PBMCs. CDR3 sequence (DNA): TGTGCCACCAGCAGAGAAATAAGACAGGGTGATCAGCCCCAGCATTTT. It translates to CATSREIRQGDQPQHF.